This TCR beta chain emerged from a study of OX40 agonist ivuxolimab in advanced cancers. Study summary: A partial response was reached by three patients: one with hepatocellular carcinoma and two with cutaneous melanoma.

Study results and caveats: On average, CD8+ T cells had more expanded clones than CD4+.

As for this clone: The antigen is unknown.

Germline V gene lookup returns CDR1 SGHNT and CDR2 YYREEE (reference sequence). Germline trimming cut 4 bases from V and 0 bases from J; bases unmatched to any gene: 6. The CDR3 loop spans 16 amino acids. This table comes from immunoSEQ multiplex PCR, and its TCRdb copy is limited to in-frame clones, with some not included. The sample shows 84,000 or so clones, approximately 88% of them seen only once. The genes are TRBV5-4 and TRBJ2-2, with 7 bases that match TRBD2. The clonotype originates from an adult with an advanced solid tumor such as melanoma, head and neck, liver or kidney cancer. Sequencing was performed on CD4+ or CD8+ T cells sorted from blood, taken in a trial of the OX40 agonist ivuxolimab. CDR3 sequence: CASSPRGRPNTGELFF. The CDR3 DNA reads as TGTGCCAGCAGCCCGCGGGGGAGACCGAACACCGGGGAGCTGTTTTTT. Using reference TRBV5-4 and TRBJ2-2 for the parts outside the CDR3, the full variable domain is ETGVTQSPTHLIKTRGQQVTLRCSSQSGHNTVSWYQQALGQGPQFIFQYYREEENGRGNFPPRFSGLQFPNYSSELNVNALELDDSALYLCASSPRGRPNTGELFFGEGSRLTVL.